The entry below describes one T cell receptor (beta chain). Its antigen remains unidentified. This entry belongs to a study of siplizumab effects on memory and regulatory T cells. Broader study findings: To unstimulated subsets, only a minor fraction of alloreactive clones could be mapped.

The protocol was immunoSEQ multiplex PCR, while the TCRdb copy is restricted to in-frame clones and leaves out a portion. The sample has about 110,000 clones, 92% seen once; the top ten hold about 1.5%. CDR3 size: 17 residues. From germline, CDR1 is MDHEN and CDR2 SYDVKM. Trimming stripped 2 bases from V and 0 bases from J, with 16 bases between. The receptor comes from a human donor in good health. The V call is TRBV28, the J call TRBJ1-2; D perhaps matches TRBD1 (6 bases). Sequencing was done on a sample of CD4+ T cells sorted from blood. CDR3: CASSLPDAGGPNYGYTF. The CDR3 DNA is TGTGCCAGCAGTTTACCTGACGCGGGGGGCCCTAACTATGGCTACACCTTC.